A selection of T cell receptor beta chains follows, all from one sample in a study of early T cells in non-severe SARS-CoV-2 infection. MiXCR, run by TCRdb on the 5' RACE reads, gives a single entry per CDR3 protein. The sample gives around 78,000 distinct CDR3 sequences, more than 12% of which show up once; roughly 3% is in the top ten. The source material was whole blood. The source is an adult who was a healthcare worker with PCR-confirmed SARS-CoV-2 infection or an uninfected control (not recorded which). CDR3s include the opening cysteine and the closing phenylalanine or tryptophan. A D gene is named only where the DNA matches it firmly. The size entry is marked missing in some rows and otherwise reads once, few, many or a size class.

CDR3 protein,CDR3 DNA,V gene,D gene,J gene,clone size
CASESSGVGEETQYF,TGTGCCAGCGAGTCTAGCGGGGTTGGGGAAGAGACCCAGTACTTC,TRBV6-2/TRBV6-3,TRBD2,TRBJ2-5,.
CASSLTGSAGELFF,TGTGCCAGCAGCTTAACAGGAAGCGCCGGGGAGCTGTTTTTT,TRBV7-2,.,TRBJ2-2,few
CASSQAGRGTYNEQFF,TGTGCCAGCAGCCAAGCCGGCAGGGGGACCTACAATGAGCAGTTCTTC,TRBV4-2,TRBD1,TRBJ2-1,.
CARQNNRANSPLHF,TGTGCCCGTCAAAATAACAGGGCCAATTCACCCCTCCACTTT,TRBV2,.,TRBJ1-6,.
CATSRGRVEQYF,TGTGCCACCAGCAGAGGTCGGGTCGAGCAGTACTTC,TRBV15,.,TRBJ2-7,.
CASRIYGGQGLTNTEAFF,TGTGCCAGCAGGATTTACGGCGGACAGGGTCTCACTAACACTGAAGCTTTCTTT,TRBV6-5,TRBD1,TRBJ1-1,many
CASSLAGTGDNQPQHF,TGTGCCAGCAGCTTGGCCGGGACAGGGGACAATCAGCCCCAGCATTTT,TRBV5-4,TRBD1,TRBJ1-5,many
CASSSAETQYF,TGTGCCAGCAGCTCGGCGGAGACCCAGTACTTC,TRBV7-2,.,TRBJ2-5,few
CASRTSGANVLTF,TGTGCCAGCCGGACTTCTGGGGCCAACGTCCTGACTTTC,TRBV9,.,TRBJ2-6,many
CASSPGLARSTDTQYF,TGTGCCAGCAGCCCAGGACTAGCTCGTTCCACAGATACGCAGTATTTT,TRBV7-3,TRBD2,TRBJ2-3,.
CAWSDNRETSYEQYF,TGTGCCTGGAGTGATAACAGGGAGACTTCCTACGAGCAGTACTTC,TRBV30,.,TRBJ2-7,.
CASSLWGFGTEAFF,TGTGCCAGCAGCTTATGGGGCTTCGGCACTGAAGCTTTCTTT,TRBV5-6,.,TRBJ1-1,medium-sized
CASSLSGGADTQYF,TGTGCCAGCAGCTTAAGCGGGGGGGCGGATACGCAGTATTTT,TRBV7-3,TRBD2,TRBJ2-3,.
CASSLLAGNEQFF,TGTGCCAGCAGCCTCCTAGCGGGCAATGAGCAGTTCTTC,TRBV3-1,TRBD2,TRBJ2-1,.
CASSPQYRADTQYF,TGTGCCAGCAGCCCTCAGTACAGGGCGGATACGCAGTATTTT,TRBV7-3,.,TRBJ2-3,.
CASSLAGGFYNEQFF,TGTGCCAGCAGTTTAGCGGGGGGTTTCTACAATGAGCAGTTCTTC,TRBV12-3/TRBV12-4,.,TRBJ2-1,few
CASSPWGGGSYNEQFF,TGTGCCAGCAGCCCCTGGGGGGGGGGCTCCTACAATGAGCAGTTCTTC,TRBV7-2,TRBD2,TRBJ2-1,few
CASSYSSGGAQIGYGYTF,TGTGCCAGCAGTTACTCGAGTGGCGGGGCGCAGATCGGCTATGGCTACACCTTC,TRBV6-5,.,TRBJ1-2,many
CASSRGDGYTF,TGTGCCAGTAGTAGAGGGGATGGCTACACCTTC,TRBV19,.,TRBJ1-2,few
CSASRPGGTNEKLFF,TGCAGTGCTAGTCGACCGGGGGGAACTAATGAAAAACTGTTTTTT,TRBV20-1,.,TRBJ1-4,.
CASSLGGVPDTEAFF,TGCGCCAGCAGCTTAGGGGGTGTCCCGGACACTGAAGCTTTCTTT,TRBV5-1,.,TRBJ1-1,many
CASSPGLAGVVETQYF,TGTGCCAGCAGCCCCGGACTAGCGGGAGTGGTAGAGACCCAGTACTTC,TRBV9,TRBD2,TRBJ2-5,few
CSVIRGGGTEAFF,TGCAGCGTCATTCGCGGCGGAGGCACTGAAGCTTTCTTT,TRBV29-1,.,TRBJ1-1,.
CASSTPGHGFGAGF,TGTGCCAGCAGCACTCCGGGACACGGCTTTGGTGCGGGATTT,TRBV9,.,TRBJ1-1,.
CASSFWLGQPQHF,TGTGCCAGCAGCTTTTGGCTGGGGCAGCCCCAGCATTTT,TRBV7-2,.,TRBJ1-5,many
CASSGGAEDLRKLFF,TGTGCCAGCAGTGGGGGGGCAGAGGATTTACGGAAACTGTTTTTT,TRBV5-5,.,TRBJ1-4,.
CASSQASSQETQYF,TGCGCCAGCAGTCAGGCCTCTTCTCAAGAGACCCAGTACTTC,TRBV5-1,.,TRBJ2-5,.
CASSLNVLGGYTF,TGTGCCAGCAGCTTAAACGTTTTGGGTGGCTACACCTTC,TRBV7-6,.,TRBJ1-2,.
CASSLGGFNEQFF,TGCGCCAGCAGCTTGGGGGGGTTCAATGAGCAGTTCTTC,TRBV5-1,.,TRBJ2-1,.
CASSQGYSETQYF,TGTGCCAGTAGTCAGGGGTACAGTGAGACCCAGTACTTC,TRBV19,.,TRBJ2-5,many
CSVGQGGPGYTF,TGCAGCGTCGGACAGGGGGGTCCTGGCTACACCTTC,TRBV29-1,TRBD1,TRBJ1-2,many
CASSLRGSGGTDTQYF,TGTGCCAGCAGCCTGCGGGGTAGCGGGGGGACAGATACGCAGTATTTT,TRBV11-2,TRBD2,TRBJ2-3,many
CASSPGPRSEQFF,TGTGCCAGCAGCCCCGGTCCAAGGAGTGAGCAGTTCTTC,TRBV11-2,.,TRBJ2-1,many
CASSLTGSYPDTQYF,TGTGCCAGCAGCTTGACAGGGTCGTACCCAGATACGCAGTATTTT,TRBV5-5,.,TRBJ2-3,.
CASSPLERVSYNEQFF,TGTGCCAGCAGTCCCCTGGAGCGAGTCTCCTACAATGAGCAGTTCTTC,TRBV28,.,TRBJ2-1,.
CATSGFSAGNPDTQYF,TGTGCCACCAGTGGTTTCTCAGCGGGAAATCCCGATACGCAGTATTTT,TRBV24-1,TRBD2,TRBJ2-3,.
CASQARGELFF,TGTGCCAGTCAGGCAAGGGGGGAGCTGTTTTTT,TRBV28,.,TRBJ2-2,.
CASSPGAGTDTQYF,TGTGCCAGCAGCCCGGGGGCGGGCACAGATACGCAGTATTTT,TRBV3-1,.,TRBJ2-3,.
CASSLVGRAYF,TGTGCCAGCAGCTTAGTTGGACGGGCCTACTTC,TRBV11-2,.,TRBJ2-4,few
CASSPDSRFYEQYF,TGTGCCAGCAGTCCAGACAGCCGCTTCTACGAGCAGTACTTC,TRBV6-5,.,TRBJ2-7,.
CASRLLLQGNSGANVLTF,TGTGCCAGCAGACTATTACTGCAGGGGAACTCTGGGGCCAACGTCCTGACTTTC,TRBV11-2,.,TRBJ2-6,.
CASSLGPRRETQYF,TGCGCCAGCAGCTTGGGCCCGAGGAGAGAGACCCAGTACTTC,TRBV5-1,.,TRBJ2-5,many
CASSLRYEQFF,TGTGCCAGCAGTTTACGGTACGAGCAGTTCTTC,TRBV12-3/TRBV12-4,.,TRBJ2-1,few
CSARAGYEQYF,TGCAGTGCTAGAGCGGGCTACGAGCAGTACTTC,TRBV20-1,.,TRBJ2-7,few
CASSPGQGASQPQHF,TGTGCCAGCAGTCCGGGACAGGGGGCTAGTCAGCCCCAGCATTTT,TRBV6-5,TRBD1,TRBJ1-5,.
CASSLDVGEKLFF,TGCGCCAGCAGCTTGGACGTCGGAGAAAAACTGTTTTTT,TRBV5-1,.,TRBJ1-4,many
CASSDQTWGHTYEQYF,TGCGCCAGCAGCGACCAAACCTGGGGCCATACCTACGAGCAGTACTTC,TRBV4-1,.,TRBJ2-7,many
CASSNRAGGNEQFF,TGTGCCAGCAGTAATAGAGCGGGGGGGAATGAGCAGTTCTTC,TRBV7-9,TRBD2,TRBJ2-1,many
CASSPGGPVETQYF,TGCGCCAGCAGCCCAGGGGGGCCCGTGGAGACCCAGTACTTC,TRBV5-1,.,TRBJ2-5,many
CASSLSVVTYEQYF,TGTGCCAGCAGCCTCAGCGTGGTCACCTACGAGCAGTACTTC,TRBV3-1,.,TRBJ2-7,.
CASSVTADRDSYEQYF,TGTGCCAGCAGCGTCACGGCGGACAGAGACTCCTACGAGCAGTACTTC,TRBV9,.,TRBJ2-7,few
CSARDSRGAGSGNTIYF,TGCAGTGCTAGAGATAGCCGGGGCGCAGGCTCTGGAAACACCATATATTTT,TRBV20-1,.,TRBJ1-3,few
CASSPGTGRRWAGGQETQYF,TGTGCCAGCAGTCCCGGGACAGGTCGTCGGTGGGCGGGGGGGCAAGAGACCCAGTACTTC,TRBV12-3/TRBV12-4,.,TRBJ2-5,.
CASSRSRGAEDTQYF,TGCGCCAGCAGTCGTAGCAGGGGGGCAGAGGATACGCAGTATTTT,TRBV4-1,.,TRBJ2-3,many
CAWSALSGTSASSSYNEQFF,TGTGCCTGGAGTGCACTCTCCGGGACTAGCGCCTCCAGCTCCTACAATGAGCAGTTCTTC,TRBV30,TRBD2,TRBJ2-1,few
CASSLGTGNIQYF,TGTGCCAGCAGCTTAGGGACTGGAAACATTCAGTACTTC,TRBV7-9,.,TRBJ2-4,few
CASSKPPGQGVYSTPCVEAFF,TGTGCCAGCAGCAAACCCCCGGGACAGGGGGTCTATTCAACTCCCTGCGTAGAAGCTTTCTTT,TRBV21-1,.,TRBJ1-1,many
CASSSGQGARTF,TGTGCCAGCAGCTCGGGACAGGGTGCCAGGACCTTC,TRBV7-9,TRBD1,TRBJ1-2,many
CASSPPVGQGAYEQYF,TGTGCCAGCTCACCACCTGTCGGACAGGGAGCCTACGAGCAGTACTTC,TRBV18,TRBD1,TRBJ2-7,many
CASSEIGTDRGEAFF,TGTGCCAGCAGTGAAATCGGGACGGACAGGGGAGAAGCTTTCTTT,TRBV2,TRBD1,TRBJ1-1,many